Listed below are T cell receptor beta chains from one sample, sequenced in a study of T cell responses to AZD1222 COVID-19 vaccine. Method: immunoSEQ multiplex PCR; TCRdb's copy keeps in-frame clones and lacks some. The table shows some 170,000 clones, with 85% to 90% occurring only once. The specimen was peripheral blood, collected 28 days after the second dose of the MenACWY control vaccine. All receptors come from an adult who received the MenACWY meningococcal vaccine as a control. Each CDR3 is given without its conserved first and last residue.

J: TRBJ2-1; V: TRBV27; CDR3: ASSGATYRGDYNEQF
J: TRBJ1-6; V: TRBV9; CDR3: ASSVDGDLDSPLH
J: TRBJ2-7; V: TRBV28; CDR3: ASSPGLVNGEQY
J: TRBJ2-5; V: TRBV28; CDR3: ASSLIGGRGETQY
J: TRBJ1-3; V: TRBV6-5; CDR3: ASSYQGESGNTIY
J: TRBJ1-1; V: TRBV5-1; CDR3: ASSLGGVMNTEAF
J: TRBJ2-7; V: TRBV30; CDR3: AWSGLGGQGKLYYEQY
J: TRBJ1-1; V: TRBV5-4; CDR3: ASSRGQYGNTEAF
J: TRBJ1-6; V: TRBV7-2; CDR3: ASLRQGGNNSPLH
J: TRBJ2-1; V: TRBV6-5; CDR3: ASSYHGVNEQF
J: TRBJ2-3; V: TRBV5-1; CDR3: ASSLAFSIADTQY
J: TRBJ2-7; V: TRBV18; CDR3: ASSPGLAAAYEQY
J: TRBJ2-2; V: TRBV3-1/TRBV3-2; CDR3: ASSLRASGHTGELF
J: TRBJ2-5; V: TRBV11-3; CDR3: ASSLGTSGRFPETQY
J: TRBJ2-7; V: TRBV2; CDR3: ASGGGSGEQY
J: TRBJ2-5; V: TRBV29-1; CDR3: SVPPGGETQY
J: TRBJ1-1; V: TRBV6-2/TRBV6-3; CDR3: ASSLYGQGRTEAF
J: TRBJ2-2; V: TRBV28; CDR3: ASSSGSSVNTGELF
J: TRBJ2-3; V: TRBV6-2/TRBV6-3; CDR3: ASGLPVDTQY
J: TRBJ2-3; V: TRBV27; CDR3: AIAEGDTQY
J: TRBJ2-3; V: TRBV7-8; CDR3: ASSLAGGYSDTQY
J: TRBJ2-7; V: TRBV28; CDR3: ASRTSGGFEQY
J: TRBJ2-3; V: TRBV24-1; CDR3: ATSEQSGGTQY
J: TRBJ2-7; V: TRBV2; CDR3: ASRLQSAGAPYEQY